This entry features one TCR beta chain sequence. The data originate from a study of T cell changes during pregnancy in multiple sclerosis. Sequencing used immunoSEQ multiplex PCR; TCRdb keeps in-frame clones, though not all of them. The table lists around 95,000 clones, 92% of them singletons. Germline-derived CDR1 and CDR2 are LNHDA and SQIVND (reference sequence). Trimming took 5 bases from V and 0 from J, leaving 4 bases between them. The CDR3 is made up of 12 amino acids. The J gene is TRBJ1-1, the V gene TRBV19, with D unresolved. The specimen comprised peripheral blood, sampled after pregnancy. The sequence was collected from a female donor with multiple sclerosis, enrolled in a pregnancy study. The DNA for the CDR3 is TGTGCCAGTAGTTTATTGAACACTGAAGCTTTCTTT. Protein: CASSLLNTEAFF.